The T cell receptor beta chain under discussion was sequenced for a study of T cells in Graves' hyperthyroidism and ophthalmopathy (dated by TCRdb to between 2017 and 2020). In terms of the full investigation: Peripheral blood samples were taken at initial diagnosis, before any treatment was given. According to the paper, TCR Vbeta CDR3 sequencing was carried out on approximately 140 peripheral blood samples, which came from fewer than 50 ophthalmopathy, some 73 hyperthyroidism and roughly 17 progressor patients. In about 6 Graves' hyperthyroidism patients, the study also compared T-cell repertoires from thyroid tissue with T-cell repertoires from blood. Following sampling, methimazole starting at 30 mg daily was given to hyperthyroidism patients, and high-dose intravenous methylprednisolone was given to ophthalmopathy patients. Prospective prediction of ophthalmopathy was tested in an independent validation cohort consisting of roughly 19 hyperthyroidism patients and some 16 patients who later progressed to ophthalmopathy. For training and testing, the 100 or so patients in the discovery cohort were randomly divided in a 7:3 ratio. To identify TCR V-J signatures that set the groups apart, the researchers used a discovery cohort of 90 to 100 patients, made up of roughly 45 with Graves' ophthalmopathy and some 60 with stable Graves' hyperthyroidism. Study-level results and caveats: No statistical method was used to set the sample size in advance, and investigators knew the group allocation. A model built on a 13 V-J signature distinguished ophthalmopathy from stable hyperthyroidism, reaching roughly 88% sensitivity and 81.08% specificity in cross-validation and 80%/75% in testing. During validation, the model predicted progression to ophthalmopathy a median of roughly 7.1 months ahead of onset, with almost 71% sensitivity and roughly 75% specificity. Most expanded thyroid clonotypes (frequency above 0.001) were also found in blood, which suggests that blood repertoires may mirror thyroid immune responses.

This clonotype was recorded at least ten times. Its antigen is still unknown. The input lacks base qualities; no much larger clone sits a single base away. Stable Graves' hyperthyroidism was defined as the absence of progression to ophthalmopathy over 18 months of follow-up. The hyperthyroidism patients were between 18 and 65 years old and newly diagnosed, with a disease duration of less than 2 months. Any patient with an uncontrolled infection, another autoimmune disease, pregnancy or lactation was excluded. Diagnoses were based on clinical symptoms, serum thyroxine and TRAb, thyroid ultrasound and orbital computed tomography. Ficoll-Paque density gradient centrifugation was used to isolate PBMCs from approximately 10 ml of fresh peripheral blood. Total RNA was extracted with Trizol reagent, and quality was checked on an Agilent 2100 Bioanalyzer. Amplification of TCR beta CDR3 regions was carried out from RNA transcripts. The first round of RT-PCR for the TCR CDR3 was performed with the HTBI primer set and the Qiagen OneStep RT-PCR kit. A second multiplex PCR round built the libraries, followed by size selection and purification. Paired-end sequencing of the libraries was performed with 100 bp reads on an Illumina HiSeq2000. From the authors' description of their analysis: SOAPnuke was used to process the raw data, throwing out any read that contained adapters or uncalled bases, had a mean Phred below 15, or lacked an exact constant-primer or identifier match. COPE v1.2.5 was used to merge high-quality paired reads, and clonotypes were defined as unique nucleotide sequences. Clonotypes were aligned to IMGT TRBV, TRBD and TRBJ reference segments using MiTCR v1.1. The analysis included only V-J combinations with a frequency above 0.0001, which together covered more than 98% of the repertoires. A TCS score was defined as the ratio of F50 (clonal expansion) to E x V (chaos), with BLOSUM62-based TCRdist applied between CDR3 peptides within each V-J. Welch's t-statistics and random forest reduced roughly 540 V-J features to some 14, which were used in a naive Bayes classifier (R e1071). Using fastp trimming at Q25 and MiXCR clonotype assembly, TCRdb reanalyzed the public sequencing data and kept in-frame beta chains. All rows with the same CDR3 protein become a single entry with the most common DNA and genes. TCRdb assigned the V and J calls; the authors' analysis was not used. The sample table shows 450,000 to 650,000 distinct CDR3 sequences, and around 21% are seen once. The ten biggest clones cover around a quarter of the sample.

V loses 1 base of germline sequence and J loses 5 bases, and the interval between the two ends is 11 bases. The CDR3 goes from the cysteine to the phenylalanine over 14 residues. Only the CDR3 region is kept as DNA, spanning 42 bases read in frame from base 1. The germline V gene (reference sequence) provides CDR1 SGHAT and CDR2 FQDESV. The sequence came from a young man with Graves' hyperthyroidism. The V gene is TRBV11-1 and the J gene is TRBJ1-1; TRBD1 could be the D gene, as 5 bases match. The sequenced sample consisted of blood. The sequenced DNA is TGTGCCAGCAGCTTAGGGGACGAAAGGACTGAAGCTTTCTTT. This codes for CASSLGDERTEAFF.